This T cell receptor (beta chain) appears in the sequencing data of a study of shared clonotypes between healthy human individuals. A CD45RA-negative memory subset and a CD45RA+ naive subset were separated from the CD4+ cells. In the study's own analysis: From ImmunoSEQ came sequences covering only the junction and carrying no quality scores, so filtering differed. Libraries were prepared by immunoSEQ multiplex PCR; TCRdb keeps only in-frame clonotypes and omits some of them. V and J calls and clone size are given by that table; D and trimming were obtained from the DNA. The sample comprises nearly 750,000 clones, 72% of which are singletons, and approximately 1.8% rests with the top ten. This clone was detected once. The antigen is undetermined. Study-level points and caveats: What limited the represented genetic and exposure-history diversity was the small number of donors.

The clonotype was recovered from a woman aged 25 to 39 in good health. The specimen sequenced was memory CD4+ T cells sorted from blood. Noted subset: CD45RA-negative fraction.

The CDR3 loop reads CASSYGQNQPQHF. The CDR3 DNA follows: TGTGCCAGTAGTTATGGACAGAATCAGCCCCAGCATTTT. J is TRBJ1-5 and V is TRBV19; D possibly corresponds to TRBD1 (6 bases). Deletions cut 5 bases from V and 4 bases from J, with 9 bases between. Germline CDR1 is LNHDA and CDR2 is SQIVND (reference sequence). The CDR3 has 13 amino acids.